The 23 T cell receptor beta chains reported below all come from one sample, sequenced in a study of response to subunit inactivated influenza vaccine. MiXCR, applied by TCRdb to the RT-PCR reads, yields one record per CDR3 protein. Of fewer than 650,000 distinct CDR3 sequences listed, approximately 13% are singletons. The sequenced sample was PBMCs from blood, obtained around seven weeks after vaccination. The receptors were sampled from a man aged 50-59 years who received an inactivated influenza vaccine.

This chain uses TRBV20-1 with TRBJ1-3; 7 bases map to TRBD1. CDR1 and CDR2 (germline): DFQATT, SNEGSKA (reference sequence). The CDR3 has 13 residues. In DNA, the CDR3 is TGCGGGGTGACAGGGCTGACTGGAAACACCATATATTTT. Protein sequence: CGVTGLTGNTIYF.

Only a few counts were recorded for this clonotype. CDR3 in DNA: TGTGCCAGCAGCAGTACAGGGGATGTGTCCCAAGAGACCCAGTACTTC. Translating it yields CASSSTGDVSQETQYF. This chain joins TRBV7-7 and TRBJ2-5; 7 bases match TRBD1. The V gene's germline CDR1 is SSHAT and CDR2 FNYEAQ (reference sequence). J gave up 1 base and V 5 bases, and 10 bases lay outside the gene matches. This CDR3 has 16 amino acids.

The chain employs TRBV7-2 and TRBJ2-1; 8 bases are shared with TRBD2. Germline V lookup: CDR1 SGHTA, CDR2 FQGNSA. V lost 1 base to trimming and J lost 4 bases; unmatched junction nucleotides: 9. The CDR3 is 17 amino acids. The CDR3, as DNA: TGTGCCAGCAGCTTAGTCGGGACTAGAGGGGGATACAATGAGCAGTTCTTC. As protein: CASSLVGTRGGYNEQFF.

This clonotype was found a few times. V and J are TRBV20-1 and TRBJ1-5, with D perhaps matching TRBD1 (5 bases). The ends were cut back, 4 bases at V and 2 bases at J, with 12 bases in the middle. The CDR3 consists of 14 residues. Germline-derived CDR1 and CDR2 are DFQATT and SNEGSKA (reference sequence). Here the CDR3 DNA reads TGCAGTGCTATGGGGCAGGGTGGCAATCAGCCCCAGCATTTT. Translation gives CSAMGQGGNQPQHF.

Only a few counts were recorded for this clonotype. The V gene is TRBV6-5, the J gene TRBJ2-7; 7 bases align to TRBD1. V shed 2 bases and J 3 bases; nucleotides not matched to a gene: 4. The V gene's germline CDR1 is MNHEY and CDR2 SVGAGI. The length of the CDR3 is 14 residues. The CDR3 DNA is TGTGCCAGCAGTTACCGGGACAGATTCTACGAGCAGTACTTC. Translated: CASSYRDRFYEQYF.

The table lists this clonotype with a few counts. CDR3: CASARGLAIDEQYF. The CDR3 DNA reads TGTGCCAGCGCACGTGGGCTAGCTATCGACGAGCAGTACTTC. This rearrangement joins TRBV7-2 to TRBJ2-7; perhaps TRBD2 as D (5 bases). The CDR3 contains 14 residues. CDR1 is SGHTA, CDR2 FQGNSA, per germline. Trimming removed 8 bases at V and 5 bases at J, with 19 bases between.

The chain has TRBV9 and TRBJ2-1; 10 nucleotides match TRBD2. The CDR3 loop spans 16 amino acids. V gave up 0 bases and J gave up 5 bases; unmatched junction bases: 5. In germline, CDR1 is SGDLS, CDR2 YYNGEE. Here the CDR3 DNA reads TGTGCCAGCAGCGTAGCGCTAGCGGGAGTCGACAATGAGCAGTTCTTC. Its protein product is CASSVALAGVDNEQFF.

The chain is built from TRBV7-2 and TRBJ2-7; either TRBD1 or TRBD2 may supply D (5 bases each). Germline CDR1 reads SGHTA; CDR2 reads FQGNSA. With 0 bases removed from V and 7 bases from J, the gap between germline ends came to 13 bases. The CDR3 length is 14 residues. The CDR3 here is CASSLAGVVGEQYF. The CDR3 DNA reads TGTGCCAGCAGCTTAGCGGGGGTTGTGGGGGAGCAGTACTTC.

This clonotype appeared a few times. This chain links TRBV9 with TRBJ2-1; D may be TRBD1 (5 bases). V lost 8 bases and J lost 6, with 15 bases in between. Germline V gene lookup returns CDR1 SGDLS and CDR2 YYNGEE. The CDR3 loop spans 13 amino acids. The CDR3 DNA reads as TGTGCCAGTGGTAGGGGTGAAGGCAATGAGCAGTTCTTC. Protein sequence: CASGRGEGNEQFF.

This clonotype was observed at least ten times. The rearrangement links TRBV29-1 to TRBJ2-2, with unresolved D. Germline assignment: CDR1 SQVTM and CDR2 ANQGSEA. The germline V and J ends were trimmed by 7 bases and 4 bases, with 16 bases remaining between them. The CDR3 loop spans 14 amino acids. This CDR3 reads CSAALFASTGELFF. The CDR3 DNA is TGCAGCGCGGCCTTGTTTGCCAGCACCGGGGAGCTGTTTTTT.

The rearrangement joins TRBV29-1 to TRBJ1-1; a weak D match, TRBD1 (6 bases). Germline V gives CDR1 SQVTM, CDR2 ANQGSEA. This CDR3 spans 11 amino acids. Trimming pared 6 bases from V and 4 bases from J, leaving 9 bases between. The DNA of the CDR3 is TGCAGCGTCACAGGGACCACTGAAGCTTTCTTT. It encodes CSVTGTTEAFF.

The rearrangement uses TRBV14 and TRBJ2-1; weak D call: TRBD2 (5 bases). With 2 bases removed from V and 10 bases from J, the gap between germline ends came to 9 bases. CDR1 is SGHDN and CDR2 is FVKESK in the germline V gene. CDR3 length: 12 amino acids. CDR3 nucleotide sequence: TGTGCCAGCAGCCAATCCGGGGTCGAGCAGTTCTTC. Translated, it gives CASSQSGVEQFF.

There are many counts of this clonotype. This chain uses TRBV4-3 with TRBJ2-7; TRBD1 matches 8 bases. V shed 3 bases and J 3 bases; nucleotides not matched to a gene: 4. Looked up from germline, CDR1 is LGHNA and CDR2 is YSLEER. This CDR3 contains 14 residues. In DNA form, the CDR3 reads TGCGCCAGCAGCCATTCACAGGGGGTCTACGAGCAGTACTTC. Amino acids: CASSHSQGVYEQYF.

CDR3 sequence: CSARAGTSGRHRSYNEQFF. For the CDR3, the DNA is TGCAGTGCTAGAGCCGGGACTAGCGGGAGACACCGCTCCTACAATGAGCAGTTCTTC. The gene calls are TRBV20-1 and TRBJ2-1; 14 nucleotides align to TRBD2. CDR3 length: 19 amino acids. The V gene end was trimmed by 1 base and the J gene end by 0 bases; junction bases not matched to a gene: 8. The germline V gene encodes CDR1 DFQATT and CDR2 SNEGSKA (reference sequence).

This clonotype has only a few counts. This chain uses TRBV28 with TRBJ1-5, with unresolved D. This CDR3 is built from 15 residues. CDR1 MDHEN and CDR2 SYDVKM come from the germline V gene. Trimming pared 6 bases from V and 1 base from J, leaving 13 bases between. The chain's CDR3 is CASRRFRESNQPQHF. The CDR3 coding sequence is TGTGCCAGCAGGCGATTTCGGGAGAGCAATCAGCCCCAGCATTTT.

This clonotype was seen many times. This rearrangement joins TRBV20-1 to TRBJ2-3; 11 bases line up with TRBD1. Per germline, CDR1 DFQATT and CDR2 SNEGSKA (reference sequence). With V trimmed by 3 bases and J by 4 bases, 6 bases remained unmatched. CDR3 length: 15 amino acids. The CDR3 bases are TGCAGTGCTAGTGGACAGGGGGCTTTTCCAGATACGCAGTATTTT. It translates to CSASGQGAFPDTQYF.

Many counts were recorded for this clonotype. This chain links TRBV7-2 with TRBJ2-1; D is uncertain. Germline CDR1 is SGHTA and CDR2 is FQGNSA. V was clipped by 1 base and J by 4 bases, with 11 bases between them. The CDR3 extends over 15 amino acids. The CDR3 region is CASSLGPSSYNEQFF. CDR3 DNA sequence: TGTGCCAGCAGCTTAGGGCCCTCATCATACAATGAGCAGTTCTTC.

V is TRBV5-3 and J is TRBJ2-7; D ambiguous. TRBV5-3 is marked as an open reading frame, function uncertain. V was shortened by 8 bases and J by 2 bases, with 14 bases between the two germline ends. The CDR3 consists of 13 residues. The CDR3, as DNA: TGTGCCAGCGGGTCCGGGCCCACCTACGAGCAGTACTTC. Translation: CASGSGPTYEQYF.

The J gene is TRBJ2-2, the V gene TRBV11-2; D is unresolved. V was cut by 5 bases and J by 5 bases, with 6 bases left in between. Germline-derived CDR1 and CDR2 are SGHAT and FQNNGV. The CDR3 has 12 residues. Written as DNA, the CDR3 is TGTGCCAGCAGCCTAATGACCGGGGAGCTGTTTTTT. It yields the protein CASSLMTGELFF.

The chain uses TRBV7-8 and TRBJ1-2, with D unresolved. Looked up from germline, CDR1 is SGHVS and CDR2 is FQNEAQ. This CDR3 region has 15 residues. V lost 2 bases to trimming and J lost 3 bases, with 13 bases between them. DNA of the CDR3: TGTGCCAGCAGCTTAATGAAAAGAAGTTACTATGGCTACACCTTC. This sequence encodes CASSLMKRSYYGYTF.

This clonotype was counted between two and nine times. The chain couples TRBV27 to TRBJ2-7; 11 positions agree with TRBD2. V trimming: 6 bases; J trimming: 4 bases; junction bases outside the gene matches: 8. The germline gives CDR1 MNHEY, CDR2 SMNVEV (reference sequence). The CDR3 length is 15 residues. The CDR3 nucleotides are TGTGCCAGCAGAACACTAGCGGGAGTGGGGTACGAGCAGTACTTC. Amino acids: CASRTLAGVGYEQYF.

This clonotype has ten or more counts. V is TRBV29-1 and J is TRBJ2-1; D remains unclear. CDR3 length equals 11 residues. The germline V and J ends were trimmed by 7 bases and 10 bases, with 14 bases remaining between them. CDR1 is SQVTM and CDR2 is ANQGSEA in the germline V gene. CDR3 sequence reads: CSGLEGTEQFF. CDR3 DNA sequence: TGCAGCGGATTAGAAGGAACGGAGCAGTTCTTC.

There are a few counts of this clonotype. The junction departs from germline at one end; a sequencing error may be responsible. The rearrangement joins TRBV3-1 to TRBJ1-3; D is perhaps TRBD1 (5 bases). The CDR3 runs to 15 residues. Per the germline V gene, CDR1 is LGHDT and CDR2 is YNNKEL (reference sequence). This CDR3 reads CASRQGAGFGNTIYF. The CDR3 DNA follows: TGTGCCAGCAGACAAGGTGCAGGGTTCGGAAACACCATATATTTT.